Listed below are T cell receptor beta chains from one sample, sequenced in a study of cytomegalovirus exposure and HLA in healthy donors. Clones were sequenced by immunoSEQ multiplex PCR, and TCRdb holds only the in-frame ones, with some missing. Of 220,000 or so clones detected, 75% to 85% appear once; the ten largest clones hold about 3%. The sequenced sample consisted of PBMCs. The origin of the receptors is a woman aged 40-49 years in good health and CMV-seronegative. Both conserved end residues are part of each CDR3. Fields, in order: J gene, D gene, clone size, V gene, CDR3 protein, CDR3 DNA. D genes are given only for firm matches. Size values are once, few and many counts, or a class for expanded clones, and some rows have none.

J: TRBJ1-2
D: TRBD1
size: -
V: TRBV5-1
CDR3: CASSWGQGAGGYTF
DNA: TGCGCCAGCAGCTGGGGACAGGGGGCTGGGGGCTACACCTTC

J: TRBJ2-7
D: -
size: -
V: TRBV7-9
CDR3: CASSLKRESEQYF
DNA: TGTGCCAGCAGCTTAAAACGGGAGAGCGAGCAGTACTTC

J: TRBJ1-1
D: -
size: -
V: TRBV7-8
CDR3: CASSLERGLEAFF
DNA: TGTGCCAGCAGCTTGGAGAGGGGACTTGAAGCTTTCTTT

J: TRBJ1-2
D: -
size: -
V: TRBV2
CDR3: CASSRGSNYGYTF
DNA: TGTGCCAGCAGTCGGGGGTCTAACTATGGCTACACCTTC

J: TRBJ2-3
D: -
size: few
V: TRBV19
CDR3: CASSIGGTSTDTQYF
DNA: TGTGCCAGTAGTATTGGGGGGACTAGCACAGATACGCAGTATTTT

J: TRBJ2-1
D: -
size: -
V: TRBV21-1
CDR3: CASSKGQGPYNEQFF
DNA: TGTGCCAGCAGCAAAGGACAGGGCCCCTACAATGAGCAGTTCTTC

J: TRBJ2-2
D: -
size: -
V: TRBV19
CDR3: CASTARVNTGELFF
DNA: TGTGCCAGTACCGCGAGGGTAAACACCGGGGAGCTGTTTTTT

J: TRBJ2-1
D: TRBD2
size: -
V: TRBV2
CDR3: CASGSGRDNEQFF
DNA: TGTGCCAGCGGTAGCGGGCGGGACAATGAGCAGTTCTTC

J: TRBJ1-1
D: -
size: -
V: TRBV5-1
CDR3: CASSLERENTEAFF
DNA: TGCGCCAGCAGCTTGGAGCGAGAGAACACTGAAGCTTTCTTT

J: TRBJ2-2
D: TRBD1
size: -
V: TRBV6-4
CDR3: CASISGQGTGELFF
DNA: TGTGCCAGCATCAGCGGACAGGGGACCGGGGAGCTGTTTTTT

J: TRBJ2-1
D: TRBD1
size: -
V: TRBV28
CDR3: CASSLFGQGSDNEQFF
DNA: TGTGCCAGCAGTTTATTCGGACAGGGGTCGGACAATGAGCAGTTCTTC

J: TRBJ2-1
D: TRBD2
size: -
V: TRBV10-1
CDR3: CASGDTGTSGAGQFF
DNA: TGCGCCAGCGGCGATACCGGGACTAGCGGGGCCGGGCAGTTCTTC

J: TRBJ2-7
D: TRBD2
size: -
V: TRBV5-1
CDR3: CASSQRTSGDNAEQYF
DNA: TGCGCCAGCAGCCAGAGGACTAGCGGGGACAATGCTGAGCAGTACTTC

J: TRBJ2-4
D: -
size: few
V: TRBV5-8
CDR3: CAGGSFGAKNIQYF
DNA: TGTGCCGGGGGGAGTTTCGGAGCCAAAAACATTCAGTACTTC

J: TRBJ2-7
D: TRBD2
size: -
V: TRBV28
CDR3: CASSRGTSGIGEQYF
DNA: TGTGCCAGCAGCCGCGGGACTAGCGGGATTGGCGAGCAGTACTTC

J: TRBJ2-7
D: -
size: -
V: TRBV7-9
CDR3: CASSPDRPYEQYF
DNA: TGTGCCAGCAGCCCCGACAGACCCTACGAGCAGTACTTC

J: TRBJ1-3
D: -
size: -
V: TRBV7-8
CDR3: CASSGRGEPGNTIYF
DNA: TGTGCCAGCAGCGGACGGGGGGAGCCTGGAAACACCATATATTTT

J: TRBJ1-4
D: TRBD1
size: -
V: TRBV5-1
CDR3: CASSLGTGLNEKLFF
DNA: TGCGCCAGCAGCCTTGGGACAGGCCTGAATGAAAAACTGTTTTTT

J: TRBJ1-2
D: TRBD1
size: -
V: TRBV29-1
CDR3: CSVDRADYGYTF
DNA: TGCAGCGTGGACAGGGCCGACTATGGCTACACCTTC

J: TRBJ2-3
D: -
size: -
V: TRBV5-6
CDR3: CASSFVGTTDTQYF
DNA: TGTGCCAGCAGCTTCGTTGGCACCACAGATACGCAGTATTTT

J: TRBJ2-5
D: TRBD1
size: -
V: TRBV7-9
CDR3: CASSLSRGLGQEAQYF
DNA: TGTGCCAGCAGCTTATCAAGGGGGCTCGGCCAAGAGGCCCAGTACTTC

J: TRBJ2-7
D: -
size: -
V: TRBV5-1
CDR3: CASSLALNDYEQYF
DNA: TGCGCCAGCAGCTTGGCACTTAATGACTACGAGCAGTACTTC

J: TRBJ1-5
D: -
size: -
V: TRBV6-1
CDR3: CASSGHWAGSNQPQHF
DNA: TGTGCCAGCAGTGGCCATTGGGCAGGGTCTAATCAGCCCCAACATTTT

J: TRBJ2-3
D: -
size: few
V: TRBV6-1
CDR3: CASSAKNTDTQYF
DNA: TGTGCCAGCAGTGCAAAAAACACAGATACGCAGTATTTT

J: TRBJ1-1
D: TRBD1
size: -
V: TRBV10-3
CDR3: CAIRGQTEAFF
DNA: TGTGCCATCAGGGGACAGACTGAAGCTTTCTTT

J: TRBJ2-7
D: -
size: -
V: TRBV5-1
CDR3: CASSLVASYEQYF
DNA: TGCGCCAGCAGCTTGGTGGCTTCCTACGAGCAGTACTTC